The sequence of this T cell receptor (beta chain) was determined in a study of monozygotic twins with inflammatory bowel disease. Points from the study as a whole: No detectable difference in repertoire similarity separated concordant from discordant twins, possibly as a result of limited power.

Concerning this clonotype: Antigen specificity is unknown.

The CDR3 consists of 14 residues. Germline lookup yields CDR1 SGHTA and CDR2 FQGNSA. Starting material for each TCR library was around 3.5 ug of total RNA. PCR of TCRalpha and TCRbeta cDNA was nested, with two rounds of about 15 and 9 cycles. TCRdb re-called the 5' RACE reads and gives one entry per CDR3 protein, without DNA. This sample's clone table lists a few hundred thousand distinct CDR3 sequences. The clonotype comes from a human donor with ulcerative colitis or Crohn's disease, or a healthy co-twin of an affected twin (not recorded which). This chain connects TRBV7-2 to TRBJ2-7. The sequencing input was blood. Here the CDR3 reads CASSLEFTSYEQYF.